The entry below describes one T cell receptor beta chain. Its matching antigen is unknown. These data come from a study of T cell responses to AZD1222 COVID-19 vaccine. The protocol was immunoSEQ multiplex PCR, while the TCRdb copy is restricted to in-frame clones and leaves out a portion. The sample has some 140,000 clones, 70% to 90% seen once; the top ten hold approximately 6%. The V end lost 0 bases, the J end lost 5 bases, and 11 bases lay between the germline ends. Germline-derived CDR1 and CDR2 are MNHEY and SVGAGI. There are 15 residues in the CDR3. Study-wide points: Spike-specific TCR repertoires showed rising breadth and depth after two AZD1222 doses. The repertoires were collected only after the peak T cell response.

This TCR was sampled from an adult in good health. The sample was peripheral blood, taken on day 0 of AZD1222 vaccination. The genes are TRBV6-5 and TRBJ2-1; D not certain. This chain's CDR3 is CASSYSPPRDNEQFF. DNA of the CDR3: TGTGCCAGCAGTTACTCACCCCCCCGGGACAATGAGCAGTTCTTC.